Listed below are T cell receptor beta chains from one sample, sequenced in a study of blood T cell repertoires in COVID-19. Using immunoSEQ multiplex PCR, the repertoire was profiled, and TCRdb retains in-frame clones only, with some absent. The sample shows about 350,000 clones, about nine tenths of them seen only once. Sequences were obtained from peripheral blood. These receptors were taken from a woman in her forties or fifties with COVID-19, enrolled during active disease. CDR3s leave out the opening cysteine and the closing phenylalanine or tryptophan.

V gene: TRBV5-1; CDR3 length: 14; J gene: TRBJ1-3; CDR3 protein: ASSGGGGSSGNTIY
V gene: TRBV7-9; CDR3 length: 14; J gene: TRBJ2-3; CDR3 protein: ASSLGAGPNTDTQY
V gene: TRBV4-1; CDR3 length: 15; J gene: TRBJ1-6; CDR3 protein: ASSQGDRAAGNSPLH
V gene: TRBV5-1; CDR3 length: 12; J gene: TRBJ2-7; CDR3 protein: ASSLVGTNYEQY
V gene: TRBV25-1; CDR3 length: 15; J gene: TRBJ2-1; CDR3 protein: ASSPSPTSGAYNEQF
V gene: TRBV18; CDR3 length: 15; J gene: TRBJ2-7; CDR3 protein: ASSPPGTGGKSYEQY
V gene: TRBV6-5; CDR3 length: 14; J gene: TRBJ2-1; CDR3 protein: ASSYSGLAGESEQF
V gene: TRBV27; CDR3 length: 13; J gene: TRBJ2-7; CDR3 protein: ASSFLRDRVYEQY
V gene: TRBV11-2; CDR3 length: 13; J gene: TRBJ2-7; CDR3 protein: ASSQEGGLAYEQY
V gene: TRBV2; CDR3 length: 13; J gene: TRBJ2-3; CDR3 protein: ASKGSSGRSDTQY
V gene: TRBV30; CDR3 length: 13; J gene: TRBJ1-6; CDR3 protein: AWSVGQGVGSPLH
V gene: TRBV30; CDR3 length: 10; J gene: TRBJ1-1; CDR3 protein: AWSSETGWAF
V gene: TRBV4-1; CDR3 length: 15; J gene: TRBJ1-1; CDR3 protein: ASSPLGGGRMNTEAF
V gene: TRBV9; CDR3 length: 14; J gene: TRBJ2-2; CDR3 protein: ASSPRAGVNTGELF
V gene: TRBV6-1; CDR3 length: 14; J gene: TRBJ2-6; CDR3 protein: ASSEPTGSGANVLT
V gene: TRBV5-5; CDR3 length: 16; J gene: TRBJ1-6; CDR3 protein: ASTFAYDSSSYNSPLH
V gene: TRBV3-1/TRBV3-2; CDR3 length: 13; J gene: TRBJ2-3; CDR3 protein: ATSARDRDTDTQY
V gene: TRBV6-2/TRBV6-3; CDR3 length: 14; J gene: TRBJ2-1; CDR3 protein: ASSYSGTSTNNEQF
V gene: TRBV6-6; CDR3 length: 14; J gene: TRBJ2-3; CDR3 protein: ASSYPDRGQGNTQY
V gene: TRBV19; CDR3 length: 13; J gene: TRBJ2-7; CDR3 protein: ASSIDLGSSYEQY
V gene: TRBV15; CDR3 length: 13; J gene: TRBJ2-7; CDR3 protein: ATSGRSGAHYEQY
V gene: TRBV5-1; CDR3 length: 15; J gene: TRBJ1-3; CDR3 protein: ASSLGQGGTIGDTIY
V gene: TRBV19; CDR3 length: 12; J gene: TRBJ2-1; CDR3 protein: ASSIRASGNEQF
V gene: TRBV24-1; CDR3 length: 13; J gene: TRBJ2-5; CDR3 protein: ATSDFTGAQEAQY
V gene: TRBV9; CDR3 length: 12; J gene: TRBJ1-6; CDR3 protein: ASSGRAPNSPLH
V gene: TRBV7-8; CDR3 length: 13; J gene: TRBJ2-1; CDR3 protein: ASSLVGGLANEQF
V gene: TRBV10-3; CDR3 length: 12; J gene: TRBJ2-7; CDR3 protein: AISEDKSSYEQY
V gene: TRBV19; CDR3 length: 12; J gene: TRBJ1-1; CDR3 protein: ASSIQGSNTEAF
V gene: TRBV5-1; CDR3 length: 12; J gene: TRBJ2-7; CDR3 protein: ASSFWTGSYEQY
V gene: TRBV19; CDR3 length: 12; J gene: TRBJ2-7; CDR3 protein: ASSKGTEYYEQY
V gene: TRBV6-5; CDR3 length: 11; J gene: TRBJ2-7; CDR3 protein: ASSYRQGYEQY
V gene: TRBV4-1; CDR3 length: 10; J gene: TRBJ1-2; CDR3 protein: ASSQSTYGYT
V gene: TRBV7-3; CDR3 length: 12; J gene: TRBJ2-2; CDR3 protein: ASSERLNTGELF
V gene: TRBV20-1; CDR3 length: 13; J gene: TRBJ2-1; CDR3 protein: SASAILAVSNEQF
V gene: TRBV6-1; CDR3 length: 15; J gene: TRBJ2-7; CDR3 protein: ASSEATDRVEPHEQY
V gene: TRBV27; CDR3 length: 11; J gene: TRBJ2-7; CDR3 protein: ASSPTAAYEQY
V gene: TRBV6-4; CDR3 length: 14; J gene: TRBJ2-2; CDR3 protein: ASSDSLAGVAGELF
V gene: TRBV2; CDR3 length: 14; J gene: TRBJ1-2; CDR3 protein: ASSVLITTWYVGYT
V gene: TRBV6-5; CDR3 length: 13; J gene: TRBJ2-1; CDR3 protein: ASSYRQVTYNEQF
V gene: TRBV2; CDR3 length: 13; J gene: TRBJ1-2; CDR3 protein: ASPGQQRSNYGYT
V gene: TRBV27; CDR3 length: 11; J gene: TRBJ2-2; CDR3 protein: ASNDRATGELF
V gene: TRBV2; CDR3 length: 13; J gene: TRBJ2-1; CDR3 protein: ASSEETSGTNEQF
V gene: TRBV5-6; CDR3 length: 16; J gene: TRBJ2-3; CDR3 protein: ASSTLVLWLRGTDTQY
V gene: TRBV12-3/TRBV12-4; CDR3 length: 11; J gene: TRBJ1-3; CDR3 protein: ASSLYSGNTIY
V gene: TRBV5-8; CDR3 length: 14; J gene: TRBJ1-5; CDR3 protein: ASSLRAGLSNQPQH
V gene: TRBV30; CDR3 length: 12; J gene: TRBJ1-2; CDR3 protein: AWSVGSTNYGYT
V gene: TRBV12-2; CDR3 length: 16; J gene: TRBJ1-5; CDR3 protein: ASRTQQAPEGSNQPQH
V gene: TRBV11-3; CDR3 length: 13; J gene: TRBJ2-5; CDR3 protein: ASSLVDRGKETQY
V gene: TRBV24-1; CDR3 length: 13; J gene: TRBJ2-3; CDR3 protein: ATSEPGDGTDTQY
V gene: TRBV19; CDR3 length: 13; J gene: TRBJ1-1; CDR3 protein: ASKGRGGMNTEAF
V gene: TRBV19; CDR3 length: 12; J gene: TRBJ1-2; CDR3 protein: ASSRVGLNYGYT
V gene: TRBV29-1; CDR3 length: 10; J gene: TRBJ1-2; CDR3 protein: SVMTGAYGYT
V gene: TRBV6-1; CDR3 length: 12; J gene: TRBJ1-4; CDR3 protein: ASSPQGWSEKLF
V gene: TRBV6-4; CDR3 length: 13; J gene: TRBJ2-1; CDR3 protein: ASSVAGEPYNEQF
V gene: TRBV7-8; CDR3 length: 17; J gene: TRBJ1-4; CDR3 protein: ASSLMPYRYRSTNEKLF
V gene: TRBV6-5; CDR3 length: 9; J gene: TRBJ2-7; CDR3 protein: ASCRGREQY
V gene: TRBV5-1; CDR3 length: 13; J gene: TRBJ2-7; CDR3 protein: ASSTGQGLKDEQY
V gene: TRBV14; CDR3 length: 10; J gene: TRBJ2-7; CDR3 protein: ASSQDRREQY
V gene: TRBV9; CDR3 length: 9; J gene: TRBJ2-7; CDR3 protein: ASSAGGEQY